These T cell receptor beta chains were read from a single sample in a study of graft-versus-host responses after intestinal transplantation. The antigens these receptors bind are not known. Some clones are missing from TCRdb's copy, which holds only in-frame ones; the method was immunoSEQ multiplex PCR. The sample has about 120,000 clones, 90% to 95% seen once. Sequenced material: unstimulated CD4+ T cells sorted from spleen or lymph node cells, taken before intestinal transplant. All receptors come from a human donor who received an intestinal transplant. The CDR3 runs from the conserved cysteine through the conserved F or W. A D gene is named only where the DNA matches it firmly. Clone sizes are given selectively: once, few, many, or a class where the clone is expanded.

V gene: TRBV19; clone size: -; J gene: TRBJ2-3; D gene: -; CDR3 DNA: TGTGCCAGTAGTACTTCCGGGGGCGCAGATACGCAGTATTTT; CDR3 protein: CASSTSGGADTQYF
V gene: TRBV7-7; clone size: -; J gene: TRBJ2-7; D gene: TRBD2; CDR3 DNA: TGTGCTAGCAGCCCTCGACTAGCGGGAGGGCCGGACGAGCAGTACTTC; CDR3 protein: CASSPRLAGGPDEQYF
V gene: TRBV25-1; clone size: -; J gene: TRBJ2-1; D gene: TRBD1; CDR3 DNA: TGTGCCAGCAGTGCGGACAGGGGGCGGCAGTTCTTC; CDR3 protein: CASSADRGRQFF
V gene: TRBV6-5; clone size: once; J gene: TRBJ1-2; D gene: -; CDR3 DNA: TGTGCCAGCAGTGAATCACACTATGGCTACACCTTC; CDR3 protein: CASSESHYGYTF
V gene: TRBV28; clone size: once; J gene: TRBJ1-2; D gene: -; CDR3 DNA: TGTGCCAGCACCAACCAGGGCGGCGGCTACACCTTC; CDR3 protein: CASTNQGGGYTF
V gene: TRBV28; clone size: few; J gene: TRBJ1-5; D gene: -; CDR3 DNA: TGTGCCAGCAGTCAAATCGGGGGCCAGCCCCAGCATTTT; CDR3 protein: CASSQIGGQPQHF
V gene: TRBV5-1; clone size: -; J gene: TRBJ1-5; D gene: -; CDR3 DNA: TGCGCCAGCAGCTTGGGGGCCAGGGGAGGGAATCAGCCCCAGCATTTT; CDR3 protein: CASSLGARGGNQPQHF
V gene: TRBV6-1; clone size: -; J gene: TRBJ2-1; D gene: TRBD2; CDR3 DNA: TGTGCCAGCAGTGCCTCACTAGCGGAGACCTACAATGAGCAGTTCTTC; CDR3 protein: CASSASLAETYNEQFF
V gene: TRBV10-2; clone size: -; J gene: TRBJ2-1; D gene: TRBD2; CDR3 DNA: TGCGCCAGCAGTGTAAGACTAGCTTACAATGAGCAGTTCTTC; CDR3 protein: CASSVRLAYNEQFF
V gene: TRBV19; clone size: -; J gene: TRBJ2-7; D gene: TRBD2; CDR3 DNA: TGTGCCAGTAGTATAAGACTAGCGGACGAGCAGTACTTC; CDR3 protein: CASSIRLADEQYF
V gene: TRBV5-1; clone size: -; J gene: TRBJ2-7; D gene: TRBD1; CDR3 DNA: TGCGCCAGCAGCTTGGGGACAGGGCCTTACGAGCAGTACTTC; CDR3 protein: CASSLGTGPYEQYF
V gene: TRBV13; clone size: -; J gene: TRBJ2-7; D gene: TRBD1; CDR3 DNA: TGTGCCAGCAGCATCGGGACAGGGGGCGCGTACGAGCAGTACTTC; CDR3 protein: CASSIGTGGAYEQYF
V gene: TRBV28; clone size: -; J gene: TRBJ2-3; D gene: -; CDR3 DNA: TGTGCCAGCATCCCGGGGGCCCTTAGCACAGATACGCAGTATTTT; CDR3 protein: CASIPGALSTDTQYF
V gene: TRBV5-1; clone size: -; J gene: TRBJ2-1; D gene: TRBD2; CDR3 DNA: TGCGCCAGCAGCTTGACGTTAGCGGGACTCAATGAGCAGTTCTTC; CDR3 protein: CASSLTLAGLNEQFF
V gene: TRBV6-9; clone size: -; J gene: TRBJ1-4; D gene: -; CDR3 DNA: TGTGCCAGCAGTTTTGGGGTTAGTATTAATGAAAAACTGTTTTTT; CDR3 protein: CASSFGVSINEKLFF
V gene: TRBV28; clone size: -; J gene: TRBJ2-7; D gene: TRBD2; CDR3 DNA: TGTGCCAGGCACGGGGCGGGAGAATCGCACGAGCAGTACTTC; CDR3 protein: CARHGAGESHEQYF